The clone carrying this TCR beta chain was observed a single time. What it binds is not known. The record originates from a study of cytomegalovirus exposure and HLA in healthy donors. In the study overall: From about 170 million T cells, an earlier analysis saw approximately 110 million unique TCR beta sequences.

The PCR used 60 Vbeta and 13 Jbeta primers. Sequencing used immunoSEQ multiplex PCR; TCRdb keeps in-frame clones, though not all of them. The sample carries around 36,000 clones, just over 85% recorded once. Germline V gene lookup returns CDR1 MDHEN and CDR2 SYDVKM. The V end lost 4 bases, the J end lost 1 base, and 14 bases lay between the germline ends. The CDR3 contains 16 residues. Notes on the study in general: Later analysis found that TCR beta chains associated with HLA were more clonally expanded than other, equally common chains. Exclusion applied to some V segments, including TRBV6-2 and TRBV6-3, as they were indistinguishable.

Sequencing was carried out using PBMCs. This receptor was identified in a woman aged 40 to 55 in good health and CMV-seropositive. This chain links TRBV28 with TRBJ1-3, with no clear D. The CDR3 DNA reads TGTGCCAGCAGTTCTATCGGGGTGGGATCTGGAAACACCATATATTTT. It translates to CASSSIGVGSGNTIYF.